This is a list of T cell receptor beta chains from one sample in a study of technical replicates of blood from a few donors. This table comes from immunoSEQ multiplex PCR, and its TCRdb copy is limited to in-frame clones, with some not included. Seen here are more than 70,000 clones, approximately 96% observed once, and the top ten hold about 0.2%. Sequencing was performed on T cells isolated from PBMCs. These TCRs come from a human donor in good health. Both conserved end residues are part of each CDR3. A D gene is named only where the DNA matches it firmly. Clone size is not always given. Where it is, it says once, few, many or a class for expanded clones.

V	D	J	size	DNA	CDR3
TRBV11-2	.	TRBJ2-7	.	TGTGCCAGCAGCTTAGACCCCGGGAGCGATCGCGAGCAGTACTTC	CASSLDPGSDREQYF
TRBV30	TRBD1	TRBJ1-5	.	TGTGCCTGGAGGGACCGGGACAGGGTGGACCAGCCCCAGCATTTT	CAWRDRDRVDQPQHF
TRBV7-9	TRBD1	TRBJ1-1	.	TGTGCCAGCAGCTTAGTCGACAGGGCGGATGAAGCTTTCTTT	CASSLVDRADEAFF
TRBV30	TRBD2	TRBJ2-1	.	TGTGCCGGGACTAGCGGCTACAATGAGCAGTTCTTC	CAGTSGYNEQFF
TRBV4-1	TRBD1	TRBJ2-7	.	TGCGCCAGCAGCCACGCCTGGGACAGGAACCTCGCCTACGAGCAGTACTTC	CASSHAWDRNLAYEQYF
TRBV19	.	TRBJ1-1	once	TGTGCCAGTAGTCCCTGGGGGGGTGCTGAAGCTTTCTTT	CASSPWGGAEAFF
TRBV14	.	TRBJ2-6	.	TGTGCCAGCAGCCAACCAGGTGCTGGGGCCAACGTCCTGACTTTC	CASSQPGAGANVLTF
TRBV7-8	.	TRBJ1-1	once	TGTGCCAGCAGCTTAGCTCGGGGAGCTTCGATGAACACTGAAGCTTTCTTT	CASSLARGASMNTEAFF
TRBV7-9	.	TRBJ1-6	.	TGTGCCAGCAGTCGGATAGGGGGGGGGAATAATTCACCCCTCCACTTT	CASSRIGGGNNSPLHF
TRBV28	TRBD1	TRBJ2-7	.	TGTGCCAGCAGCCACGGGACAGGGGGTCCCGAGCAGTACTTC	CASSHGTGGPEQYF
TRBV6-5	TRBD1	TRBJ2-7	.	TGTGCCAGCAGTTACTCGGGACAGGGTTACGAGCAGTACTTC	CASSYSGQGYEQYF
TRBV9	.	TRBJ1-2	.	TGTGCCAGCAGCGAACACAACTATGGCTACACCTTC	CASSEHNYGYTF
TRBV19	TRBD2	TRBJ2-3	.	TGTGCCAGTAGCCCACTAGCGGGGGGGCGGACAGATACGCAGTATTTT	CASSPLAGGRTDTQYF
TRBV15	.	TRBJ1-1	.	TGTGCCACCAGCAGAGGTGCCGGCACTGAAGCTTTCTTT	CATSRGAGTEAFF